This TCR beta chain was sequenced for a study of breast tumors, draining lymph nodes, adjacent tissues. With respect to this clonotype: Its antigen is as yet unknown.

Findings and caveats of the study: Tumor T cell lymph node origin was a supported hypothesis, not proven. Data fit most tumor T cells coming from lymph node, expanding in tumor. Luminal-like breast cancer showed significantly higher tumor–nontumor repertoire similarity than basal-like. Tumors had less TCR diversity than lymph nodes, more than nontumor tissue.

V lost 1 base and J 2 bases, leaving 11 bases between the germline ends. Germline CDR1 reads LGHNA; CDR2 reads YNFKEQ. This CDR3 has 15 amino acids. TCRdb processed the multiplex PCR reads anew with MiXCR; each CDR3 protein has one entry. The sample carries approximately 45,000 distinct CDR3 sequences, about 23% recorded once. The V call is TRBV4-2, the J call TRBJ2-5; D is perhaps TRBD2 (5 bases). This clonotype was obtained from a female donor with breast cancer. Some clones in this sample may be carry-over from other donors' samples. Material for sequencing was breast tumor tissue. CDR3 amino acids: CASSQARGGQETQYF. Here the CDR3 DNA reads TGTGCCAGCAGCCAAGCAAGAGGAGGTCAAGAGACCCAGTACTTC.